Each of the 9 T cell receptor beta chains below was sequenced from the same sample in a study of T cell responses to AZD1222 COVID-19 vaccine. Clones were sequenced by immunoSEQ multiplex PCR, and TCRdb holds only the in-frame ones, with some missing. The table shows under 200,000 clones, with around 90% occurring only once. The sample consisted of peripheral blood, taken 28 days after the second AZD1222 dose. These receptors were obtained from an adult who received the AZD1222 COVID-19 vaccine.

This chain joins TRBV2 and TRBJ2-4; D is ambiguous. The V gene's germline CDR1 is SNHLY and CDR2 FYNNEI. This CDR3 has 12 amino acids. Trimming pared 3 bases from V and 5 bases from J, leaving 5 bases between. CDR3 loop: CASSEAENIQYF. The CDR3, as DNA: TGTGCCAGCAGTGAGGCTGAAAACATTCAGTACTTC.

Comments on this clone: The same CDR3 can be traced to other DNA sequences in this sample. The chain uses TRBV19 and TRBJ2-2, with 8 positions matching TRBD1. There are 14 residues in the CDR3. Trimming cost V 5 bases and J 5 bases; bases outside gene matches: 4. Germline CDR1 reads LNHDA; CDR2 reads SQIVND (reference sequence). CDR3 DNA: TGTGCCAGTAGTCGACAGGGGTCGACCGGGGAGCTGTTTTTT. As protein: CASSRQGSTGELFF.

The V call is TRBV25-1, the J call TRBJ1-1, with unresolved D. Germline CDR1 and CDR2: MGHDK and SYGVNS. Trimming took off 3 bases at V and 5 bases at J, with 13 bases between the two ends. The CDR3 length is 14 residues. This CDR3 reads CASSESGRWTEAFF. As DNA, the CDR3 is TGTGCCAGCAGTGAGTCCGGAAGGTGGACTGAAGCTTTCTTT.

On this clone itself: Distinct nucleotide sequences in the sample also encode this CDR3. The V gene is TRBV19, the J gene TRBJ1-1, with 7 bases lining up with TRBD1. The V gene end was trimmed by 1 base and the J gene end by 2 bases; junction bases not matched to a gene: 1. The CDR3 loop spans 14 amino acids. The germline V gene has CDR1 LNHDA and CDR2 SQIVND (reference sequence). The CDR3 coding sequence is TGTGCCAGTAGTATAGGACAGGGAAACACTGAAGCTTTCTTT. Protein product: CASSIGQGNTEAFF.

The CDR3 spells CAVYDPGYTF. Written as DNA, the CDR3 is TGTGCCGTCTACGACCCTGGCTACACCTTC. The gene calls are TRBV7-2 and TRBJ1-2; D gene unclear. Germline CDR1 reads SGHTA; CDR2 reads FQGNSA. Trimming cost V 11 bases and J 7 bases, with 11 bases left between them. The CDR3 is 10 residues long. The variable domain in full, with the rest retrieved from reference TRBV7-2 and TRBJ1-2, is GAGVSQSPSNKVTEKGKDVELRCDPISGHTALYWYRQSLGQGLEFLIYFQGNSAPDKSGLPSDRFSAERTGGSVSTLTIQRTQQEDSAVYLCAVYDPGYTFGSGTRLTVV.

The chain is built from TRBV30 and TRBJ1-2; D is uncertain. CDR3 length equals 11 residues. Trimming took 0 bases from V and 9 from J, leaving 8 bases between them. Germline CDR1 and CDR2: GTSNPN and SVGIG (reference sequence). The CDR3 DNA reads as TGTGCCTGGAGTGTAGGACGAAGCTACACCTTC. Encoded protein: CAWSVGRSYTF.

The chain uses TRBV27 and TRBJ1-4, with a possible D match to TRBD1 (6 bases). V was pared by 2 bases and J by 2 bases, with 15 bases between. CDR1 is MNHEY, CDR2 SMNVEV, per germline (reference sequence). The CDR3 spans 17 residues. The CDR3, as DNA: TGTGCCAGCAGTTTACGGTCAGGGGAGTGGACTAATGAAAAACTGTTTTTT. Its protein is CASSLRSGEWTNEKLFF. Using reference TRBV27 and TRBJ1-4 for the parts outside the CDR3, the full variable domain is EAQVTQNPRYLITVTGKKLTVTCSQNMNHEYMSWYRQDPGLGLRQIYYSMNVEVTDKGDVPEGYKVSRKEKRNFPLILESPSPNQTSLYFCASSLRSGEWTNEKLFFGSGTQLSVL.

The genes are TRBV30 and TRBJ1-5; TRBD1 might be the D (5 bases). CDR1 and CDR2 from the germline V gene are GTSNPN and SVGIG (reference sequence). The CDR3 sequence is 13 residues long. V lost 1 base to trimming and J lost 3 bases, with 7 bases between them. DNA for the CDR3: TGTGCCTGGAGTGGCAGGGACAATCAGCCCCAGCATTTT. Translation gives CAWSGRDNQPQHF.

J is TRBJ2-7 and V is TRBV5-6, with D unresolved. The CDR3 contains 13 residues. CDR1 and CDR2 from the germline V gene are SGHDT and YYEEEE. V was clipped by 1 base and J by 0 bases, with 5 bases between them. The CDR3 loop is CASSLQDSYEQYF. The CDR3 DNA sequence: TGTGCCAGCAGCTTGCAGGACTCCTACGAGCAGTACTTC.